This T cell receptor beta chain was obtained from a study of cytomegalovirus exposure and HLA in healthy donors. The V and J ends lost 0 bases and 2 bases respectively, with 12 bases between them. Per the germline V gene, CDR1 is SEHNR and CDR2 is FQNEAQ (reference sequence). This CDR3 spans 16 amino acids. The study's findings and limits: Analyses of presence and absence presupposed an approximately uniform sequencing depth across donors. There were some V segments, including TRBV6-2 and TRBV6-3, excluded as indistinguishable. The authors confirmed in vitro that a few CMV-associated chains were specific for CMV antigens. TCR beta chain V- and J-gene trimming was linked, in a later analysis, to a missense variant in DCLRE1C.

On this clone: Its target is not known.

Primers for the PCR totalled 60 Vbeta and 13 Jbeta. Data came from immunoSEQ multiplex PCR; TCRdb stores just in-frame clones and leaves some out. The sample includes 90,000 to 120,000 clones, 73% of them seen just once. Sequences were obtained from PBMCs. This TCR came from a man in his thirties or forties in good health and CMV-seronegative. The rearrangement links TRBV7-9 to TRBJ2-3, with D possibly being TRBD2 (6 bases). The CDR3 bases are TGTGCCAGCAGCTTAGCGGAGGGCAAGTACACAGATACGCAGTATTTT. This sequence encodes CASSLAEGKYTDTQYF.